This is a list of T cell receptor beta chains from one sample in a study of cytomegalovirus exposure and HLA in healthy donors. Some clones are missing from TCRdb's copy, which holds only in-frame ones; the method was immunoSEQ multiplex PCR. The table has about 97,000 clones, 60% to 80% seen once. Sequenced: PBMCs. The source is a male donor in good health and CMV-seropositive. Both conserved end residues are part of each CDR3. The D gene is left open where the match is weak. The size entry is marked missing in some rows and otherwise reads once, few, many or a size class.

d_gene: TRBD2; j_gene: TRBJ2-7; v_gene: TRBV11-2; abundance: -; len: 16; CDR3nt: TGTGCCAGCAGCTTAAATACCGGCGGGGGGCGTTACGAGCAGTACTTC; CDR3aa: CASSLNTGGGRYEQYF
d_gene: -; j_gene: TRBJ1-3; v_gene: TRBV5-8; abundance: -; len: 14; CDR3nt: TGTGCCAGCAGCTCAACAGGGTCTGGAAACACCATATATTTT; CDR3aa: CASSSTGSGNTIYF
d_gene: TRBD1; j_gene: TRBJ2-2; v_gene: TRBV7-3; abundance: -; len: 15; CDR3nt: TGTGCCAGCAGCGCTGGGACAGGTTTTACCGGGGAGCTGTTTTTT; CDR3aa: CASSAGTGFTGELFF
d_gene: TRBD2; j_gene: TRBJ2-1; v_gene: TRBV6-1; abundance: -; len: 15; CDR3nt: TGTGCCAGCAGGGAGAGACTAGCTCAGGGCGATGAGCAGTTCTTC; CDR3aa: CASRERLAQGDEQFF
d_gene: -; j_gene: TRBJ2-5; v_gene: TRBV9; abundance: -; len: 14; CDR3nt: TGTGCCAGCAGCGTAGAGGGGAATCGAGAGACCCAGTACTTC; CDR3aa: CASSVEGNRETQYF
d_gene: -; j_gene: TRBJ2-7; v_gene: TRBV19; abundance: -; len: 14; CDR3nt: TGTGCCAGTAGTAGACGGACGGACTCCTACGAGCAGTACTTC; CDR3aa: CASSRRTDSYEQYF
d_gene: -; j_gene: TRBJ1-2; v_gene: TRBV27; abundance: -; len: 14; CDR3nt: TGTGCCAGCAGTTTATCCCTGTCGGGCTATGGCTACACCTTC; CDR3aa: CASSLSLSGYGYTF
d_gene: -; j_gene: TRBJ1-1; v_gene: TRBV27; abundance: -; len: 13; CDR3nt: TGTGCCAGCAGTTTAGGCCGTAACACTGAAGCTTTCTTT; CDR3aa: CASSLGRNTEAFF
d_gene: -; j_gene: TRBJ2-1; v_gene: TRBV7-8; abundance: -; len: 17; CDR3nt: TGTGCCAGCAGCTTACGTGCGGGTTGGAGCTCCTACAATGAGCAGTTCTTC; CDR3aa: CASSLRAGWSSYNEQFF
d_gene: -; j_gene: TRBJ2-7; v_gene: TRBV4-3; abundance: -; len: 14; CDR3nt: TGCGCCAGCAGCCAAGTGCGAGGGTCCCGGGAGCAGTACTTC; CDR3aa: CASSQVRGSREQYF
d_gene: -; j_gene: TRBJ1-2; v_gene: TRBV6-1; abundance: -; len: 14; CDR3nt: TGTGCCAGCAGTCCAAGGGGGAGGGCCTATGGCTACACCTTC; CDR3aa: CASSPRGRAYGYTF
d_gene: TRBD2; j_gene: TRBJ2-1; v_gene: TRBV7-3; abundance: -; len: 18; CDR3nt: TGTGCCAGCAGCGTTAATCCACCCGAAGCGGGGGTGGAGCGCGAGCAGTTCTTC; CDR3aa: CASSVNPPEAGVEREQFF
d_gene: TRBD1; j_gene: TRBJ1-5; v_gene: TRBV11-2; abundance: -; len: 18; CDR3nt: TGTGCCAGCAGCTTAGTCAGTGAGACAGGGGCTTCCAATCAGCCCCAGCATTTT; CDR3aa: CASSLVSETGASNQPQHF
d_gene: -; j_gene: TRBJ2-7; v_gene: TRBV28; abundance: -; len: 10; CDR3nt: TGTGCCAGCAGTCGCTACGAGCAGTACTTC; CDR3aa: CASSRYEQYF
d_gene: -; j_gene: TRBJ2-7; v_gene: TRBV14; abundance: -; len: 14; CDR3nt: TGTGCCAGCAGCCTTTTCAGGACAGACGACGAGCAGTACTTC; CDR3aa: CASSLFRTDDEQYF
d_gene: TRBD2; j_gene: TRBJ2-3; v_gene: TRBV6-4; abundance: few; len: 16; CDR3nt: TGTGCCAGCAGTGACACCGCGGGAGGTAGCACAGATACGCAGTATTTT; CDR3aa: CASSDTAGGSTDTQYF
d_gene: TRBD1; j_gene: TRBJ2-7; v_gene: TRBV4-2; abundance: -; len: 14; CDR3nt: TGTGCCAGCAGCCAAGTGGGACAGAACTACGAGCAGTACTTC; CDR3aa: CASSQVGQNYEQYF
d_gene: -; j_gene: TRBJ2-7; v_gene: TRBV5-5; abundance: -; len: 14; CDR3nt: TGTGCCAGCAGCTTGGTTGGAGGCAACTACGAGCAGTACTTC; CDR3aa: CASSLVGGNYEQYF
d_gene: TRBD2; j_gene: TRBJ2-1; v_gene: TRBV10-3; abundance: -; len: 15; CDR3nt: TGTGCCATCAGTGAGGGACTAGCGACGGGAAGGGAGCAGTTCTTC; CDR3aa: CAISEGLATGREQFF
d_gene: TRBD1; j_gene: TRBJ2-7; v_gene: TRBV10-2; abundance: -; len: 13; CDR3nt: TGCGCCAGCAGGGGACAGGGTAGCTACGAGCAGTACTTC; CDR3aa: CASRGQGSYEQYF
d_gene: TRBD1; j_gene: TRBJ2-6; v_gene: TRBV10-3; abundance: -; len: 15; CDR3nt: TGTGCCATCGGGACAGACTCGGGCGGGGCCAACGTCCTGACTTTC; CDR3aa: CAIGTDSGGANVLTF
d_gene: -; j_gene: TRBJ2-7; v_gene: TRBV6-6; abundance: -; len: 12; CDR3nt: TGTGCCAGCAGCCTACAGGCCTACGAGCAGTACTTC; CDR3aa: CASSLQAYEQYF
d_gene: -; j_gene: TRBJ1-5; v_gene: TRBV7-2; abundance: -; len: 14; CDR3nt: TGTGCCAGCAGCCCCGCGGTGGAAAATCAGCCCCAGCATTTT; CDR3aa: CASSPAVENQPQHF
d_gene: TRBD1; j_gene: TRBJ1-5; v_gene: TRBV10-2; abundance: few; len: 12; CDR3nt: TGCGCGACCGGGACAGGGAATCAGCCCCAGCATTTT; CDR3aa: CATGTGNQPQHF
d_gene: -; j_gene: TRBJ2-4; v_gene: TRBV11-2; abundance: -; len: 15; CDR3nt: TGTGCCAGCAGCTTACGTAGGGACACCAAAAACATTCAGTACTTC; CDR3aa: CASSLRRDTKNIQYF
d_gene: -; j_gene: TRBJ2-5; v_gene: TRBV9; abundance: -; len: 15; CDR3nt: TGTGCCAGCAGCTCTGGGGCCCGTTACCAAGAGACCCAGTACTTC; CDR3aa: CASSSGARYQETQYF
d_gene: TRBD1; j_gene: TRBJ2-5; v_gene: TRBV19; abundance: -; len: 15; CDR3nt: TGTGCCAGTAGTATCCGGGCGACAGGGGGAGGGACCCAGTACTTC; CDR3aa: CASSIRATGGGTQYF
d_gene: -; j_gene: TRBJ2-7; v_gene: TRBV6-6; abundance: -; len: 12; CDR3nt: TGTGCCAGCAGTTACGGCGGGGTCGAGCAGTACTTC; CDR3aa: CASSYGGVEQYF
d_gene: -; j_gene: TRBJ1-5; v_gene: TRBV6-8; abundance: -; len: 18; CDR3nt: TGTGCCAGCAGTTACGGAGTACAGGTCCTAAATAGCAATCAGCCCCAGCATTTT; CDR3aa: CASSYGVQVLNSNQPQHF
d_gene: TRBD2; j_gene: TRBJ2-1; v_gene: TRBV14; abundance: once; len: 14; CDR3nt: TGTGCCAGCAGCCACATTAGCGGGAGCTATGAGCAGTTCTTC; CDR3aa: CASSHISGSYEQFF
d_gene: -; j_gene: TRBJ2-7; v_gene: TRBV10-1; abundance: few; len: 12; CDR3nt: TGCGCCAGCAACAGCGGTGGCTACGAGCAGTACTTC; CDR3aa: CASNSGGYEQYF
d_gene: TRBD2; j_gene: TRBJ2-7; v_gene: TRBV11-2; abundance: -; len: 15; CDR3nt: TGTGCCAGCAGCTTAGAGGGACTAGAGGGGTACGAGCAGTACTTC; CDR3aa: CASSLEGLEGYEQYF
d_gene: -; j_gene: TRBJ2-5; v_gene: TRBV29-1; abundance: -; len: 10; CDR3nt: TGCAGCTTCAGGGATGAGACCCAGTACTTC; CDR3aa: CSFRDETQYF
d_gene: -; j_gene: TRBJ2-7; v_gene: TRBV28; abundance: -; len: 14; CDR3nt: TGTGCCAGCAGCCTGATGGACACCGGGTACGAGCAGTACTTC; CDR3aa: CASSLMDTGYEQYF
d_gene: -; j_gene: TRBJ2-3; v_gene: TRBV6-6; abundance: few; len: 15; CDR3nt: TGTGCCAGCAGTTACCCGACAGGTAGCACAGATACGCAGTATTTT; CDR3aa: CASSYPTGSTDTQYF
d_gene: TRBD2; j_gene: TRBJ2-7; v_gene: TRBV13; abundance: -; len: 16; CDR3nt: TGTGCCAGCAGCTCCTTGGGACTAGCGGAATCCTACGAGCAGTACTTC; CDR3aa: CASSSLGLAESYEQYF
d_gene: TRBD1; j_gene: TRBJ2-4; v_gene: TRBV27; abundance: -; len: 16; CDR3nt: TGTGCCAGCAGTGTAGGGACAGGGAGGGCCAAAAACATTCAGTACTTC; CDR3aa: CASSVGTGRAKNIQYF
d_gene: TRBD1; j_gene: TRBJ2-7; v_gene: TRBV7-9; abundance: -; len: 14; CDR3nt: TGTGCCAGCAGCTTACAGGGGGATTCCTACGAGCAGTACTTC; CDR3aa: CASSLQGDSYEQYF
d_gene: -; j_gene: TRBJ2-7; v_gene: TRBV6-5; abundance: -; len: 14; CDR3nt: TGTGCCAGCAGTTTATATCGACAGGCCTACGAGCAGTACTTC; CDR3aa: CASSLYRQAYEQYF
d_gene: TRBD1; j_gene: TRBJ2-5; v_gene: TRBV7-7; abundance: -; len: 14; CDR3nt: TGTGCTAGCAGCAAAGGGACAGCCCAAGAGACCCAGTACTTC; CDR3aa: CASSKGTAQETQYF